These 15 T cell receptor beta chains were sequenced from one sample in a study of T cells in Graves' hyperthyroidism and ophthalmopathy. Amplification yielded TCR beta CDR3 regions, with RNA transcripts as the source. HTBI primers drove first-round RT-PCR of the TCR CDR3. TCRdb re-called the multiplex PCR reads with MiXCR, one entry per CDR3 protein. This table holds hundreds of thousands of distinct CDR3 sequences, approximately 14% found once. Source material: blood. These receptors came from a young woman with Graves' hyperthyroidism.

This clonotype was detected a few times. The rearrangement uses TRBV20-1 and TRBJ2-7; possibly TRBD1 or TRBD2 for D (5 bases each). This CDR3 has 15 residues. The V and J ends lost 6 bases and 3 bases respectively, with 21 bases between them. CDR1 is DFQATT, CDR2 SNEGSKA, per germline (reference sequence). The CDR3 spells CSAAIPGTDIYEQYF. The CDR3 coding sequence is TGCAGTGCGGCAATTCCCGGGACCGACATCTACGAGCAGTACTTC.

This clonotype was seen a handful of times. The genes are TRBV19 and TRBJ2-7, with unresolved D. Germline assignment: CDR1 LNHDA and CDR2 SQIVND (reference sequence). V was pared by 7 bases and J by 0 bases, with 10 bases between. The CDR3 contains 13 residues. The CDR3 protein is CASKPTGSYEQYF. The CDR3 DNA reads TGTGCCAGTAAACCGACGGGCTCCTACGAGCAGTACTTC.

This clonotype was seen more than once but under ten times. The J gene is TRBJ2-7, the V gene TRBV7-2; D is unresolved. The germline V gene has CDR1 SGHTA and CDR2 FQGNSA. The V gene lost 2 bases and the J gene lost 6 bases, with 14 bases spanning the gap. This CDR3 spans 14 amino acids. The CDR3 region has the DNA TGTGCCAGCAGCTTAAGTTACGGCTTGACCGAGCAGTACTTC. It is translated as CASSLSYGLTEQYF. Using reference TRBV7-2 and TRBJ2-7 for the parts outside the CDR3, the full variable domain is GAGVSQSPSNKVTEKGKDVELRCDPISGHTALYWYRQSLGQGLEFLIYFQGNSAPDKSGLPSDRFSAERTGGSVSTLTIQRTQQEDSAVYLCASSLSYGLTEQYFGPGTRLTVT.

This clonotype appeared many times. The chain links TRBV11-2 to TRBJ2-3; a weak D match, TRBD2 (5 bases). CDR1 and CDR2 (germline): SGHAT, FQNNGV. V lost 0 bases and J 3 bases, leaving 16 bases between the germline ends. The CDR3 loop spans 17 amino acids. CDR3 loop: CASSLDELVMGTDTQYF. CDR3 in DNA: TGTGCCAGCAGCTTAGATGAACTAGTAATGGGTACAGATACGCAGTATTTT.

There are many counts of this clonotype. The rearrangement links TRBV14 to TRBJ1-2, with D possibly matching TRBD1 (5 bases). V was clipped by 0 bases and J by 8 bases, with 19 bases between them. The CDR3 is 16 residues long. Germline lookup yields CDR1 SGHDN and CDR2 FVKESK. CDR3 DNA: TGTGCCAGCAGCCAAGATCTTGCACGAGGGGCCGGAGGCTACACCTTC. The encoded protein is CASSQDLARGAGGYTF.

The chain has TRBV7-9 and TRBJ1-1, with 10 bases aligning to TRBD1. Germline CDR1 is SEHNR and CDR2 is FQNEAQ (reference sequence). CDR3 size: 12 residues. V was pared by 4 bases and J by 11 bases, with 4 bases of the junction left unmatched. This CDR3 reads CASSSGTGAAFF. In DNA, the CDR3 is TGTGCCAGCAGCTCTGGGACAGGGGCGGCTTTCTTT.

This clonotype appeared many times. Here the CDR3 DNA reads TGTGCCAGCAGCCAAGAACCCGTGAACACTGAAGCTTTCTTT. Translated, it gives CASSQEPVNTEAFF. J is TRBJ1-1 and V is TRBV3-1; no clear D. The V end lost 0 bases, the J end lost 0 bases, and 5 bases lay between the germline ends. CDR1 is LGHDT and CDR2 is YNNKEL in the germline V gene (reference sequence). This CDR3 is 14 amino acids long. The whole variable domain, filled in from reference TRBV3-1 and TRBJ1-1, reads DTAVSQTPKYLVTQMGNDKSIKCEQNLGHDTMYWYKQDSKKFLKIMFSYNNKELIINETVPNRFSPKSPDKAHLNLHINSLELGDSAVYFCASSQEPVNTEAFFGQGTRLTVV.

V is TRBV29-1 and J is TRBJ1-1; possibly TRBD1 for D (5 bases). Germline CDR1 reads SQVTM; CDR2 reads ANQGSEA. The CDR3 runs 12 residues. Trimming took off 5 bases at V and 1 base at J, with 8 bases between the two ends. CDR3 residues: CSVRQGNTEAFF. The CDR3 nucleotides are TGCAGCGTTCGTCAGGGGAACACTGAAGCTTTCTTT.

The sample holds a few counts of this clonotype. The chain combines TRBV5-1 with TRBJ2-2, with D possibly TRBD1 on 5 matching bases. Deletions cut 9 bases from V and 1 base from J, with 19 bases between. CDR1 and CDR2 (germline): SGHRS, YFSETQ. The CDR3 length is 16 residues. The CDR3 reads CATRVGPNLNTGELFF. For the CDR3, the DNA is TGCGCCACCAGGGTCGGCCCTAACCTGAACACCGGGGAGCTGTTTTTT. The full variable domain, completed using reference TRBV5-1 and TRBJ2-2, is KAGVTQTPRYLIKTRGQQVTLSCSPISGHRSVSWYQQTPGQGLQFLFEYFSETQRNKGNFPGRFSGRQFSNSRSEMNVSTLELGDSALYLCATRVGPNLNTGELFFGEGSRLTVL.

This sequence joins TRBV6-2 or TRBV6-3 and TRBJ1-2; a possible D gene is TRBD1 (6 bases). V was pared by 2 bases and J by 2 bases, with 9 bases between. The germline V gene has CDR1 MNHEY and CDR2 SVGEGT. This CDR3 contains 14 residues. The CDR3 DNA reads TGTGCCAGCAGTTACGGGGACAAGAACTATGGCTACACCTTC. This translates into CASSYGDKNYGYTF.

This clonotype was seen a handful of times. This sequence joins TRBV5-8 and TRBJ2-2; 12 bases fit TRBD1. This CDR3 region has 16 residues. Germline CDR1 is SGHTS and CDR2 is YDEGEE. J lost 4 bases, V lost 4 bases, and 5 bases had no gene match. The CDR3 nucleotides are TGTGCCAGCAGCGGGGGACAGGGGGCGGGCACCGGGGAGCTGTTTTTT. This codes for CASSGGQGAGTGELFF.

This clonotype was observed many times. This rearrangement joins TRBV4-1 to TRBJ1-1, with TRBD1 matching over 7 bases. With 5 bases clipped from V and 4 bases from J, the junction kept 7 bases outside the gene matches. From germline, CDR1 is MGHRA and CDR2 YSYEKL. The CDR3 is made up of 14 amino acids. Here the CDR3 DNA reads TGCGCCAGCAGCTACAGACAGGGCCCCACTGAAGCTTTCTTT. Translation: CASSYRQGPTEAFF.

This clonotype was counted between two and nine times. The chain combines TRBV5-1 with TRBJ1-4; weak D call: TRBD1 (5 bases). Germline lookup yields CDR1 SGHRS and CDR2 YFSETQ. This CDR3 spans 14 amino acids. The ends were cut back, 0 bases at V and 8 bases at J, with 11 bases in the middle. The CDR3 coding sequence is TGCGCCAGCAGCTTGGGCGGGGGACGAGAAAAACTGTTTTTT. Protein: CASSLGGGREKLFF. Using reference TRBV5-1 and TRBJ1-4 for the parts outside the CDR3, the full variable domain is KAGVTQTPRYLIKTRGQQVTLSCSPISGHRSVSWYQQTPGQGLQFLFEYFSETQRNKGNFPGRFSGRQFSNSRSEMNVSTLELGDSALYLCASSLGGGREKLFFGSGTQLSVL.

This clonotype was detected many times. The CDR3 reads CASSLASGQGLLVGYNEQFF. CDR3 sequence (DNA): TGTGCCAGCAGCTTAGCGTCAGGACAGGGGCTTTTGGTTGGCTACAATGAGCAGTTCTTC. V and J are TRBV7-8 and TRBJ2-1, with 9 bases fitting TRBD1. Trimming took 0 bases from V and 3 from J; bases not matched to a gene: 15. CDR1 SGHVS and CDR2 FQNEAQ come from the germline V gene. This CDR3 has 20 amino acids.

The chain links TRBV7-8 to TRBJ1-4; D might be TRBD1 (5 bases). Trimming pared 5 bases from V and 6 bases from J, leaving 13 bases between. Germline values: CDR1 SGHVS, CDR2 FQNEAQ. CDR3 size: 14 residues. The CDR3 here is CASSRRDGYEKLFF. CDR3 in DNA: TGTGCCAGCAGCCGCCGGGACGGATATGAAAAACTGTTTTTT.